This TCR beta chain is drawn from a study of human T cells and chemical hapten exposure. CDR1 is SNHLY and CDR2 is FYNNEI in the germline V gene. The CDR3 is 13 amino acids. With V trimmed by 8 bases and J by 5 bases, 3 bases remained unmatched. This clonotype was counted ten times or more. For the library, individual cDNA molecules each received unique molecular identifiers. MiXCR, applied by TCRdb to the RACE reads, yields one record per CDR3 protein. The sample has some 150,000 distinct CDR3 sequences, 12% seen once. The sample's time point: patch test 2, 6 weeks after DPC sensitization. Noted treatment: therapeutic diphenylcyclopropenone sensitization with weekly scalp DPC.

This TCR derives from a woman aged 45-60 years with alopecia areata. Some clones in this sample may be carry-over from other donors' samples. The chain combines TRBV2 with TRBJ2-2; TRBD1 matches at 9 bases. Source: whole blood, taken in connection with sensitization to the hapten diphenylcyclopropenone (DPC). The CDR3 spells CASGTGRTGELFF. CDR3 nucleotides: TGTGCCAGCGGGACAGGGAGGACCGGGGAGCTGTTTTTT.